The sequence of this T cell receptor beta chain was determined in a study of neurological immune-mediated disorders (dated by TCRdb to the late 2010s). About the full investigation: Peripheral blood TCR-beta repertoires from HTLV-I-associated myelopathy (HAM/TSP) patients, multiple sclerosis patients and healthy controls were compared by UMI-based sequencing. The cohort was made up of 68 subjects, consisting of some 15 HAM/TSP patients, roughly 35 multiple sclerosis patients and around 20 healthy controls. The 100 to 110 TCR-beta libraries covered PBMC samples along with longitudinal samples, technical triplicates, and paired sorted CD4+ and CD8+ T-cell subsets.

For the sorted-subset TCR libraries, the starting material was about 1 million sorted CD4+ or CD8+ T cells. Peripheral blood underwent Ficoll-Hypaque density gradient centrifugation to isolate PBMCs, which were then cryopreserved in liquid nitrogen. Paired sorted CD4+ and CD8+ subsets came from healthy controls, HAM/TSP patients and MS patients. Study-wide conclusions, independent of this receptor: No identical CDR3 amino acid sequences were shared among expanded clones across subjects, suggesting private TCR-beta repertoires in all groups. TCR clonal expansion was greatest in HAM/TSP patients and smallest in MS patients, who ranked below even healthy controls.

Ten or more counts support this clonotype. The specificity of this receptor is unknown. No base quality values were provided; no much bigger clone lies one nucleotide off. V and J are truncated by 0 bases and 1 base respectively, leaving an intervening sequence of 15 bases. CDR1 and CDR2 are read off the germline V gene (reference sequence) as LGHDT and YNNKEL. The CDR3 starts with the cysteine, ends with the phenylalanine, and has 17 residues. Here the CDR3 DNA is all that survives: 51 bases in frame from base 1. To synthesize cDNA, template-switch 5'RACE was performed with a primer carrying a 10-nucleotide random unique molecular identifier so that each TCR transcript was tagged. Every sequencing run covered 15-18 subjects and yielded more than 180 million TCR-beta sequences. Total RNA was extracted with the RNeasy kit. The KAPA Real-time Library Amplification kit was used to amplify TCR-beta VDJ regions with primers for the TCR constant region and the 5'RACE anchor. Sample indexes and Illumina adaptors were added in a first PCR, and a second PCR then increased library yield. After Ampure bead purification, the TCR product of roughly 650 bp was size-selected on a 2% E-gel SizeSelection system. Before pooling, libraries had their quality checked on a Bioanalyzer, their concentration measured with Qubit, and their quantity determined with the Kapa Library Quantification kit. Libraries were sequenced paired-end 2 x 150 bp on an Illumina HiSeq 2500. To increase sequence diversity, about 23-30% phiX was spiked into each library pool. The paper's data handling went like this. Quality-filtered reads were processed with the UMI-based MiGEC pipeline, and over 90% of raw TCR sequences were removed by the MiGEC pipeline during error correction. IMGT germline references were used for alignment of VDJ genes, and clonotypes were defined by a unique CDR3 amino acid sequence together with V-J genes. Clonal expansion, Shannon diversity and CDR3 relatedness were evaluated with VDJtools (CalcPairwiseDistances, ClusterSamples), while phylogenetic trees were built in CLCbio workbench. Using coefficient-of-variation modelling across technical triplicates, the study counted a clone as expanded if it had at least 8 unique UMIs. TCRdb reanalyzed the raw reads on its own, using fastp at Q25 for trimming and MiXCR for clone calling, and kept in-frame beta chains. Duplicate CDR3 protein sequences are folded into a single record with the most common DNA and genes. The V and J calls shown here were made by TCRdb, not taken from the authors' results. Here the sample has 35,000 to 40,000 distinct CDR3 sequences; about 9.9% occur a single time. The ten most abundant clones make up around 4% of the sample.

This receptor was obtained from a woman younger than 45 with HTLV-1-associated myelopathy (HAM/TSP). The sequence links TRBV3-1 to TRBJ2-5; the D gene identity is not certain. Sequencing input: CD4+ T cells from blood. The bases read TGTGCCAGCAGCCAAGATCCCCCTCTGGGCGTCCAAGAGACCCAGTACTTC. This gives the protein CASSQDPPLGVQETQYF.